The rows below give T cell receptor beta chains drawn from one sample of a study of blood T cell repertoires in COVID-19. Sequencing used immunoSEQ multiplex PCR; TCRdb keeps in-frame clones, though not all of them. The table records around 230,000 clones, around 80% of them present only once. What was sequenced was peripheral blood. The receptors here all came from a man aged 35-49 years who had recovered from COVID-19. The CDR3 runs from the conserved cysteine through the conserved F or W. A D gene is named only where the DNA matches it firmly. A row's size may be missing; if present it is once, few, many or a size class.

CDR3 DNA	CDR3 protein	clone size	V gene	D gene	J gene
TGTGCCAGTAGTATAGATAGCGGGTCCTATGGCTACACCTTC	CASSIDSGSYGYTF	few	TRBV19	.	TRBJ1-2
TGTGCCAGCAGTTTGGCTAGCGGGAGGGAATTTGATTTTGAGCAGTTCTTC	CASSLASGREFDFEQFF	few	TRBV3-1/TRBV3-2	TRBD2	TRBJ2-1
TGTGCCAGCTCCCTCCGGGACAGCTATTTCACAGATACGCAGTATTTT	CASSLRDSYFTDTQYF	.	TRBV18	TRBD1	TRBJ2-3
TGCGCCAGCAGCTCCTCCCAGGGGTCGCAAGAGACCCAGTACTTC	CASSSSQGSQETQYF	.	TRBV5-1	.	TRBJ2-5
TGCGCCAGCAGCGCGGACAGGGTGGGAGAGCAGTACTTC	CASSADRVGEQYF	.	TRBV5-1	TRBD1	TRBJ2-7
TGTGCCAGCAGCGGAGACAGTGGGGATGAAAAACTGTTTTTT	CASSGDSGDEKLFF	.	TRBV5-4	.	TRBJ1-4
TGTGCCAGCAGCCAGGGAACTAGCGGGAGGCGAAATGAGCAGTTCTTC	CASSQGTSGRRNEQFF	.	TRBV11-2	TRBD2	TRBJ2-1
TGCGCCAGCAGCACTTCACTCAGGGACAGGGGAGTTCTCGGCTATGGCTACACCTTC	CASSTSLRDRGVLGYGYTF	.	TRBV5-1	TRBD1	TRBJ1-2
TGTGCCAGCTCACCTCCAGACAGGATTACATCCTACGAGCAGTACTTC	CASSPPDRITSYEQYF	.	TRBV18	.	TRBJ2-7
TGTGCCAGCAGCTTAGTAGCGGGACGGACCAACACCTACGAGCAGTACTTC	CASSLVAGRTNTYEQYF	.	TRBV7-2	TRBD2	TRBJ2-7
TGTGCCTCCACTCGTGGGGGGGGCCTCGGGTACGAGCAGTACTTC	CASTRGGGLGYEQYF	.	TRBV2	.	TRBJ2-7
TGTGCCAGCAGTGGGGGAGGGGACTACACCTTC	CASSGGGDYTF	.	TRBV2	.	TRBJ1-2